Below are 32 T cell receptor beta chains sequenced from a single sample in a study of T-cell reconstitution after alpha-beta-depleted transplantation in children. The authors prepared the TCRbeta library with unique molecular identifiers. TCRdb processed the PCR reads anew with MiXCR; each CDR3 protein has one entry. Of over 400,000 distinct CDR3 sequences listed, roughly an eighth are singletons. The source material was PBMCs from the stem cell graft donor, sampled from the stem cell graft. All receptors derive from a human donor who donated a stem cell graft to a child with combined immunodeficiency.

This clonotype has more than one count but fewer than ten. The V gene is TRBV10-3, the J gene TRBJ2-3; 7 nucleotides line up with TRBD1. The germline V gene encodes CDR1 ENHRY and CDR2 SYGVKD. The V gene end was trimmed by 3 bases and the J gene end by 2 bases; junction bases not matched to a gene: 5. This CDR3 contains 15 residues. CDR3 in amino acids: CAISEGGQTTDTQYF. The CDR3 nucleotides read TGTGCCATCAGTGAAGGGGGACAGACCACAGATACGCAGTATTTT.

The sample holds many counts of this clonotype. V gene TRBV27 combines with J gene TRBJ1-6; tentatively, D is TRBD1 (5 bases). The germline V gene encodes CDR1 MNHEY and CDR2 SMNVEV (reference sequence). CDR3 size: 15 residues. V was clipped by 3 bases and J by 4 bases, with 10 bases between them. The CDR3 reads CASSFYRPYNSPLHF. As DNA, the CDR3 is TGTGCCAGCAGTTTTTACAGGCCGTATAATTCACCCCTCCACTTT.

V usage is TRBV20-1 and J usage is TRBJ1-4; perhaps TRBD1 as D (6 bases). CDR1 and CDR2 from the germline V gene are DFQATT and SNEGSKA (reference sequence). Trimming removed 6 bases from V and 12 bases from J, with 20 bases in between. This CDR3 region has 13 residues. In nucleotides, the CDR3 is TGCAGTGCGCATCAAACGCGTGGGGGCGAACTGTTTTTT. Translation: CSAHQTRGGELFF.

CDR3 DNA: TGCAGCGTTGAAGACTTCCGGGACCACGAGCAGTACTTC. Translation: CSVEDFRDHEQYF. The rearrangement joins TRBV29-1 to TRBJ2-7; D tentatively fits TRBD1 or TRBD2 (5 bases each). CDR3 length: 13 amino acids. CDR1 SQVTM and CDR2 ANQGSEA come from the germline V gene. The ends were cut back, 0 bases at V and 5 bases at J, with 11 bases in the middle.

This chain links TRBV3-1 with TRBJ2-4, with D possibly being TRBD1 or TRBD2 (5 bases each). Per the germline V gene, CDR1 is LGHDT and CDR2 is YNNKEL (reference sequence). The V end lost 0 bases, the J end lost 3 bases, and 15 bases lay between the germline ends. The CDR3 covers 17 residues. This CDR3 is CASSQDGAYGYKNIQYF. For the CDR3, the DNA is TGTGCCAGCAGCCAAGACGGGGCATACGGGTACAAAAACATTCAGTACTTC.

In this sample, this clonotype turned up many times. The genes are TRBV13 and TRBJ2-5; D might be TRBD2 (6 bases). Germline CDR1 and CDR2: PRHDT and FYEKMQ (reference sequence). The V end lost 4 bases, the J end lost 1 base, and 10 bases lay between the germline ends. This CDR3 contains 14 residues. This CDR3 reads CASSSASVQETQYF. The CDR3 nucleotides are TGTGCCAGCAGCTCCGCTAGCGTCCAAGAGACCCAGTACTTC.

This clonotype was counted between two and nine times. The V and J genes are TRBV6-2 or TRBV6-3 and TRBJ2-1, with 14 bases identical to TRBD2. Germline V gene lookup returns CDR1 MNHEY and CDR2 SVGEGT. The trim removed 6 bases at V and 4 bases at J, leaving 17 bases unmatched. This CDR3 comprises 20 residues. The CDR3 nucleotides are TGTGCCAGCAGCCCCCAGGGACTAGCGGGAGAAGGGGGTTATTACAATGAGCAGTTCTTC. Protein sequence: CASSPQGLAGEGGYYNEQFF.

The table lists this clonotype with many counts. This chain connects TRBV29-1 to TRBJ2-3; D perhaps matches TRBD2 (6 bases). The length of the CDR3 is 13 residues. The ends were cut back, 3 bases at V and 1 base at J, with 8 bases in the middle. Germline V gene data show CDR1 as SQVTM and CDR2 as ANQGSEA. The CDR3 protein is CSVEEGGTDTQYF. DNA of the CDR3: TGCAGCGTTGAGGAGGGTGGCACAGATACGCAGTATTTT.

This chain joins TRBV7-2 and TRBJ2-7; perhaps D is TRBD1 or TRBD2 (5 bases each). V was cut by 0 bases and J by 7 bases, with 10 bases left in between. The CDR3 length is 13 residues. The germline CDR1 and CDR2 sequences are SGHTA and FQGNSA. CDR3 bases: TGTGCCAGCAGCTTAGCTTGGGGACGGGAGCAGTACTTC. This sequence encodes CASSLAWGREQYF.

The rearrangement links TRBV9 to TRBJ2-1, with D tentatively TRBD2 (5 bases). Between the trimmed V and J ends, which lost 3 bases and 7 bases, there was a span of 14 bases. The CDR3 covers 14 residues. CDR1 and CDR2 (germline): SGDLS, YYNGEE. CDR3 nucleotide sequence: TGTGCCAGCAGCGCCCGGTGGGAGACTAATGAGCAGTTCTTC. The encoded protein is CASSARWETNEQFF.

This clonotype was recorded many times. This chain connects TRBV10-3 to TRBJ2-3; D is possibly TRBD2 (6 bases). V was cut by 3 bases and J by 3 bases, with 13 bases left in between. The CDR3 is 15 amino acids. Germline V lookup: CDR1 ENHRY, CDR2 SYGVKD. As DNA, the CDR3 is TGTGCCATCAGTGACTACACGGGGAGGACAGATACGCAGTATTTT. This translates into CAISDYTGRTDTQYF.

The rearrangement uses TRBV25-1 and TRBJ2-1; the D is unclear. CDR1 and CDR2 (germline): MGHDK, SYGVNS. The CDR3 loop spans 13 amino acids. Trimming stripped 5 bases from V and 3 bases from J, with 8 bases between. This CDR3 is CASSMQDYNEQFF. DNA for the CDR3: TGTGCCAGCAGTATGCAGGACTACAATGAGCAGTTCTTC.

The V gene is TRBV24-1, the J gene TRBJ2-7, with TRBD2 matching over 12 bases. V gave up 4 bases and J gave up 0 bases; unmatched junction bases: 6. Germline V gene sequence: CDR1 KGHDR, CDR2 SFDVKD. This CDR3 has 17 residues. CDR3 coding DNA: TGTGCCACCAGTGACCACGGACTAGCGGGAAGCTCCTACGAGCAGTACTTC. Its protein is CATSDHGLAGSSYEQYF.

This clonotype was seen more than once but under ten times. The chain is built from TRBV12-3 or TRBV12-4 and TRBJ1-5, with 11 bases identical to TRBD1. The CDR3 is 15 residues long. V was pared by 6 bases and J by 3 bases, with 4 bases of the junction left unmatched. CDR3 bases: TGTGCCAGCAGCCGGACAGGGGGCGACAATCAGCCCCAGCATTTT. Translation: CASSRTGGDNQPQHF.

J is TRBJ1-2 and V is TRBV10-3, with 9 bases lining up with TRBD1. After removal of 3 bases from V and 3 bases from J, the junction contained 8 bases not matched to a gene. CDR3 length equals 16 residues. Germline V gene lookup returns CDR1 ENHRY and CDR2 SYGVKD. The CDR3 DNA sequence: TGTGCCATCAGTGACAAGGGACAGGGAGGTGACTATGGCTACACCTTC. Translated: CAISDKGQGGDYGYTF.

This chain links TRBV9 with TRBJ2-1; 7 nucleotides agree with TRBD2. The trim removed 4 bases at V and 2 bases at J, leaving 9 bases unmatched. This CDR3 has 16 residues. Germline V gives CDR1 SGDLS, CDR2 YYNGEE. CDR3 loop: CASSPTSGTTYNEQFF. CDR3 DNA: TGTGCCAGCAGCCCAACATCCGGGACTACCTACAATGAGCAGTTCTTC.

This clonotype showed up just once. Given a much more abundant clone one base away, this may be a read error. The chain has TRBV12-3 or TRBV12-4 and TRBJ2-7; 14 bases are shared with TRBD2. The CDR3 contains 20 residues. The trim removed 2 bases at V and 1 base at J, leaving 13 bases unmatched. The DNA for the CDR3 is TGTGCCAGCAGTTTACACCAGGGGGCTTGGACTAGCGGGAGGTCCTACGAGCAGTACTTC. It is translated as CASSLHQGAWTSGRSYEQYF.

The rearrangement links TRBV20-1 to TRBJ2-2, with 10 bases identical to TRBD2. V lost 6 bases to trimming and J lost 2 bases; unmatched junction nucleotides: 3. CDR1 DFQATT and CDR2 SNEGSKA come from the germline V gene (reference sequence). The CDR3 is 14 residues long. The CDR3 sequence is CSAKRGGNTGELFF. In DNA, the CDR3 is TGCAGTGCCAAGCGGGGGGGCAACACCGGGGAGCTGTTTTTT.

This clonotype was seen many times. The chain links TRBV12-3 or TRBV12-4 to TRBJ2-1; D unresolved. The ends were cut back, 5 bases at V and 0 bases at J, with 11 bases in the middle. CDR3 length: 15 residues. CDR3 sequence (DNA): TGTGCCAGCAGTCCTGATTCTAGCTCCTACAATGAGCAGTTCTTC. It specifies CASSPDSSSYNEQFF.

This clonotype was observed many times. V gene TRBV12-3 or TRBV12-4 combines with J gene TRBJ1-4; 8 bases agree with TRBD1. There are 14 residues in the CDR3. V dropped 6 bases and J dropped 7; count of bases not matched to a gene: 7. CDR3 sequence (DNA): TGTGCCAGCAGGATTCAGGGGGCTGGTGAAAAACTGTTTTTT. Protein product: CASRIQGAGEKLFF.

The gene calls are TRBV4-3 and TRBJ2-6; D not resolved. Germline V gene data show CDR1 as LGHNA and CDR2 as YSLEER. This CDR3 has 15 residues. Trimming took off 2 bases at V and 2 bases at J, with 7 bases between the two ends. The CDR3 DNA reads TGCGCCAGCAGCCAAAGTTGGGCTGGGGCCAACGTCCTGACTTTC. Its translation: CASSQSWAGANVLTF.

This clonotype showed up just a few times. The rearrangement joins TRBV5-6 to TRBJ2-3; D perhaps matches TRBD2 (6 bases). Germline assignment: CDR1 SGHDT and CDR2 YYEEEE. V lost 5 bases and J 0 bases, leaving 22 bases between the germline ends. The CDR3 spans 18 residues. CDR3 region: CASSGGAGFGVSTDTQYF. CDR3 DNA sequence: TGTGCCAGCAGTGGAGGCGCGGGATTCGGAGTCAGCACAGATACGCAGTATTTT.

The V gene is TRBV12-3 or TRBV12-4, the J gene TRBJ2-3; 8 nucleotides align to TRBD1. J gave up 4 bases and V 7 bases, and 7 bases lay outside the gene matches. This CDR3 region has 14 residues. Here the CDR3 reads CASKAGGYADTQYF. CDR3 coding DNA: TGTGCCAGCAAGGCAGGGGGCTACGCAGATACGCAGTATTTT.

This clonotype has only a few counts. This chain connects TRBV7-2 to TRBJ1-5, with 8 bases aligning to TRBD1. Germline V gene data show CDR1 as SGHTA and CDR2 as FQGNSA. This CDR3 is 16 amino acids long. Trimming at V came to 4 bases and at J to 2 bases, leaving 7 bases not matched to a gene. For the CDR3, the DNA is TGTGCCAGCAGCTCGGGACAGGCCGGTGGCAATCAGCCCCAGCATTTT. It specifies CASSSGQAGGNQPQHF.

This chain uses TRBV9 with TRBJ2-1; D not resolved. Germline V gene lookup returns CDR1 SGDLS and CDR2 YYNGEE. Trimming removed 4 bases at V and 6 bases at J, with 14 bases between. This CDR3 has 14 amino acids. The CDR3 sequence: CASSPGLFLNEQFF. The CDR3 DNA reads as TGTGCCAGCAGCCCCGGTTTGTTCCTCAATGAGCAGTTCTTC.

This sequence joins TRBV4-3 and TRBJ1-2; no reliable D call. The V gene's germline CDR1 is LGHNA and CDR2 YSLEER. The CDR3 runs 12 residues. The V and J ends lost 0 bases and 8 bases respectively, with 7 bases between them. CDR3 DNA: TGCGCCAGCAGCCAAGATGGGCGCGGCTACACCTTC. It translates to CASSQDGRGYTF.

This clonotype was seen at least ten times. This chain joins TRBV7-2 and TRBJ2-5; D uncertain. The CDR3 totals 13 residues. V was shortened by 0 bases and J by 4 bases, with 6 bases between the two germline ends. The germline gives CDR1 SGHTA, CDR2 FQGNSA. CDR3 amino acids: CASSLAVRETQYF. The CDR3 DNA is TGTGCCAGCAGCTTAGCCGTCAGAGAGACCCAGTACTTC.

The chain recombines TRBV10-3 with TRBJ2-7, with D possibly matching TRBD2 (5 bases). This CDR3 is built from 11 residues. V was shortened by 4 bases and J by 7 bases, with 8 bases between the two germline ends. Germline V gene lookup returns CDR1 ENHRY and CDR2 SYGVKD. The CDR3 DNA reads as TGTGCCATCAGTGCGGGATGGGAGCAGTACGTC. As protein: CAISAGWEQYV.

J is TRBJ2-7 and V is TRBV6-2 or TRBV6-3; D ambiguous. CDR1 is MNHEY, CDR2 SVGEGT, per germline. CDR3 length equals 10 residues. V gave up 8 bases and J gave up 6 bases, with 8 bases separating them. As DNA, the CDR3 is TGTGCCAGCGTGCCTGGCGAGCAGTACTTC. Its protein product is CASVPGEQYF.

The rearrangement joins TRBV29-1 to TRBJ1-2; the D gene is possibly TRBD1 (5 bases). The length of the CDR3 is 12 residues. V gave up 6 bases and J gave up 8 bases, with 16 bases separating them. CDR1 SQVTM and CDR2 ANQGSEA come from the germline V gene. CDR3 in DNA: TGCAGCGTCGACTGGGACCGCCTAGGCTACACCTTC. The encoded protein is CSVDWDRLGYTF.

The genes are TRBV20-1 and TRBJ2-7; D ambiguous. Germline lookup yields CDR1 DFQATT and CDR2 SNEGSKA (reference sequence). The V end lost 5 bases, the J end lost 2 bases, and 10 bases lay between the germline ends. CDR3 length: 12 residues. Written as DNA, the CDR3 is TGCAGTGCTGAGGTACGGCCCTACGAGCAGTACTTC. This encodes CSAEVRPYEQYF.

This clonotype was observed many times. The chain couples TRBV6-1 to TRBJ2-3, with 8 bases identical to TRBD2. V shed 6 bases, J shed 4 bases, and the junction held 12 bases outside the gene matches. CDR1 is MNHNS and CDR2 is SASEGT in the germline V gene. The length of the CDR3 is 16 residues. CDR3 loop: CASRDGTSRGPDTQYF. In nucleotides, the CDR3 is TGTGCCAGCAGGGATGGGACTAGTCGAGGCCCAGATACGCAGTATTTT.